Listed below are T cell receptor beta chains from one sample, sequenced in a study of identical twins. TCRdb recomputed calls from the 5' RACE reads with MiXCR, one row per CDR3 protein. This table has more than 350,000 distinct CDR3 sequences, approximately 9.1% appearing once. The specimen was naive T cells sorted from blood. The receptor set was obtained from a woman aged 45 to 65 in good health. The CDR3 runs from the conserved cysteine through the conserved F or W. Fields, in order: V gene, D gene, clone size, J gene, CDR3 DNA, CDR3 protein. The D gene is left open where the match is weak. Where a row states a size, it is once, few, many or the class of an expanded clone; other rows omit it.

>TRBV12-3/TRBV12-4|NA|few|TRBJ1-2
TGTGCCAGCAGCCCCGACAGCGGATATGGCTACACCTTC
CASSPDSGYGYTF
>TRBV18|TRBD2|few|TRBJ2-2
TGTGCCAGCTCTTCTGGATCTAGCGGGAGGAACACCGGGGAGCTGTTTTTT
CASSSGSSGRNTGELFF
>TRBV5-1|NA|NA|TRBJ2-5
TGCGCCAGCAGGACCACCGCGCTGGAGACCCAGTACTTC
CASRTTALETQYF
>TRBV19|NA|NA|TRBJ2-7
TGTGCCAGTAGTATCACCGGGAGCTCCTACGAGCAGTACTTC
CASSITGSSYEQYF
>TRBV30|NA|few|TRBJ1-1
TGTGCCTGTAGGGGCCCCACAGAAGCTTTCTTT
CACRGPTEAFF
>TRBV30|NA|NA|TRBJ2-1
TGTGCCTGGAGAACTACCAAGCAGTTCTTC
CAWRTTKQFF
>TRBV5-1|TRBD1|many|TRBJ2-5
TGCGCCAGCAGCTTGAAAGGACAGGTGGAGACCCAGTACTTC
CASSLKGQVETQYF
>TRBV4-1|NA|few|TRBJ1-6
TGCGCCAGCAGCCCAACGGACAGCTCCTATAATTCACCCCTCCACTTT
CASSPTDSSYNSPLHF
>TRBV10-1|NA|few|TRBJ2-1
TGCGCCAGCAGTGATGAAGGACCATACAATGAGCAGTTCTTC
CASSDEGPYNEQFF
>TRBV9|TRBD2|NA|TRBJ2-5
TGTGCCAGCAGCGTTACATGGGGAGGGGAGACCCAGTACTTC
CASSVTWGGETQYF
>TRBV11-2|NA|few|TRBJ1-3
TGTGCCAGCAGCTTAGAAGGCTCGCGCTCTGGAAACACCATATATTTT
CASSLEGSRSGNTIYF
>TRBV6-5|TRBD2|NA|TRBJ2-1
TGTGCCAGCAGTCCCCTTGGGAGGGCCGCCTACAATGAGCAGTTCTTC
CASSPLGRAAYNEQFF
>TRBV12-3/TRBV12-4|TRBD1|few|TRBJ2-5
TGTGCCAGCAGTTTAAAGGGGGCCGGGGAGACCCAGTACTTC
CASSLKGAGETQYF
>TRBV12-3/TRBV12-4|NA|many|TRBJ2-2
TGTGCCAGCAGTTTAAGTGGGGTGAACACCGGGGAGCTGTTTTTT
CASSLSGVNTGELFF
>TRBV4-2|TRBD2|few|TRBJ2-5
TGTGCCAGCAGCCCCCTAGCGGGAGGCGAGGAAGAGACCCAGTACTTC
CASSPLAGGEEETQYF
>TRBV12-3/TRBV12-4|NA|many|TRBJ2-1
TGTGCCAGCACCCTAGGGCCTTACAATGAGCAGTTCTTC
CASTLGPYNEQFF
>TRBV11-2|NA|few|TRBJ2-3
TGTGCCAGCAGCCAATCCACATCCCCGCTCGGTTGGCGCCCTACTAGCACAGATACGCAGTATTTT
CASSQSTSPLGWRPTSTDTQYF
>TRBV6-5|NA|few|TRBJ1-6
TGTGCCAGCAGTTCCCCCCAAGCACCGAATTCACCCCTCCACTTT
CASSSPQAPNSPLHF
>TRBV14|NA|NA|TRBJ2-5
TGTGCCAGCAGCCAAATGGAGACCCAGTACTTC
CASSQMETQYF
>TRBV5-1|NA|many|TRBJ2-7
TGCGCCAGCAGCTTGAGCGGGTTACCATACGAGCAGTACTTC
CASSLSGLPYEQYF
>TRBV29-1|NA|few|TRBJ2-2
TGCAGCGTTCCCACCCCAGGGTCTCGCGGTACCGGGGAGCTGTTTTTT
CSVPTPGSRGTGELFF
>TRBV21-1|NA|few|TRBJ2-2
TGTGCCAGCAGCCCCCAGTCCGCGAACACCGGGGAGCTGTTTTTT
CASSPQSANTGELFF
>TRBV5-1|NA|many|TRBJ2-7
TGCGCCAGCTCAACGTTAGGGACACGGGTCTACGAGCAGTACTTC
CASSTLGTRVYEQYF
>TRBV5-1|NA|few|TRBJ1-3
TGCGCCAGCAGCTTGGATCCGGGATCCGGAAACACCATATATTTT
CASSLDPGSGNTIYF
>TRBV5-1|NA|many|TRBJ1-4
TGCGCCAGCAGCTCTTTAATCAACACTGATGGTGAAAAACTGTTTTTT
CASSSLINTDGEKLFF
>TRBV10-3|TRBD2|many|TRBJ2-3
TGTGCCATCAGTGAGTCCGCGGGAGAACTAAATACGCAGTATTTT
CAISESAGELNTQYF
>TRBV3-1|TRBD2|few|TRBJ2-1
TGTGCCAGCAGCCAAGATCGGCTAGCGGGAAACAATGAGCAGTTCTTC
CASSQDRLAGNNEQFF
>TRBV6-5|NA|few|TRBJ1-2
TGTGCCAGCAGTCGACAGCACTTATATGGCTACACCTTC
CASSRQHLYGYTF
>TRBV28|NA|NA|TRBJ1-1
TGTGCCAGCAGTTTAATGGGCCCTAACCCTGAAGCTTTCTTT
CASSLMGPNPEAFF
>TRBV6-6|TRBD1|NA|TRBJ2-2
TGTGCCAGCAGGCCCGGGACAGGGGGCACCGGGGAGCTGTTTTTT
CASRPGTGGTGELFF
>TRBV20-1|TRBD2|many|TRBJ2-1
TGCAGTGCAAGGACTAGGGTAGGGGAGCAGTTCTTC
CSARTRVGEQFF
>TRBV24-1|TRBD2|NA|TRBJ2-1
TGTGCCACCAGTGACCCGACTAGCGGGAGATACAATGAGCAGTTCTTC
CATSDPTSGRYNEQFF
>TRBV5-1|NA|NA|TRBJ2-1
TGCGCCAGCAGCTTGGAAGGGCAGGGATTCTCCTACAATGAGCAGTTCTTC
CASSLEGQGFSYNEQFF
>TRBV9|TRBD2|many|TRBJ2-3
TGTGCCAGCAGCCCCGGACTAGCGGAAGTCACAGATACGCAGTATTTT
CASSPGLAEVTDTQYF
>TRBV11-1|TRBD2|NA|TRBJ2-1
TGTGCCAGCAGCCCATTTCTGCGGGAGGATGAGCAGTTCTTC
CASSPFLREDEQFF
>TRBV2|NA|many|TRBJ2-2
TGTGCCACTCAACCGGGCCGAGTGGCCGGGGAGCTGTTTTTT
CATQPGRVAGELFF
>TRBV5-5|NA|many|TRBJ2-5
TGTGCCAGCAGCTTTTCAAGCCAAGAGACCCAGTACTTC
CASSFSSQETQYF
>TRBV20-1|NA|many|TRBJ1-1
TGCAGTGCTTATCGCCCTGGGGAGAACACTGAAGCTTTCTTT
CSAYRPGENTEAFF
>TRBV12-3/TRBV12-4|NA|many|TRBJ1-4
TGTGCCAGCAGCTTGGGCATGGCCGAAAAACTGTTTTTT
CASSLGMAEKLFF
>TRBV12-3/TRBV12-4|TRBD1|NA|TRBJ2-1
TGTGCCAGCAGCCTATCGGGACAGGGGAAGGAGTTCTTC
CASSLSGQGKEFF
>TRBV12-3/TRBV12-4|NA|many|TRBJ2-7
TGTGCCAGCAATAAGGGCCAACCCTACGAGCAGTACTTC
CASNKGQPYEQYF
>TRBV9|NA|many|TRBJ1-3
TGTGCCAGCAGCCCACAGACCTCTGGAAACACCATATATTTT
CASSPQTSGNTIYF
>TRBV15|TRBD2|few|TRBJ2-3
TGTGCCACCAGCAGGACTAGCGGCACAGATACGCAGTATTTT
CATSRTSGTDTQYF
>TRBV7-9|NA|few|TRBJ2-3
TGTGCCAGCACCCCAAATCGGGGGTTGATAGCAGATACGCAGTATTTT
CASTPNRGLIADTQYF
>TRBV15|NA|few|TRBJ2-4
TGTGCCACCAGCGGAAAGCGGACTCTTATTAAAAACATTCAGTACTTC
CATSGKRTLIKNIQYF
>TRBV12-3/TRBV12-4|TRBD2|few|TRBJ2-3
TGTGCCAGCAGTCCCATTAGACTAGCGGGAGTTCCAGATACGCAGTATTTT
CASSPIRLAGVPDTQYF
>TRBV12-3/TRBV12-4|TRBD2|few|TRBJ2-3
TGTGCCAGCATGGAAGTACTAGCGGGAGAAGATACGCAGTATTTT
CASMEVLAGEDTQYF